This paragraph covers one TCR beta chain sequence. The data were obtained in a study of shared T cell receptors in the human thymus. V lost 5 bases, J lost 0 bases, and 14 bases stayed unmatched. CDR1 and CDR2 from the germline V gene are MDHEN and SYDVKM. This CDR3 has 19 amino acids. Sequencing was performed with immunoSEQ multiplex PCR; in TCRdb, only in-frame clones are kept and a portion is missing. The sample contains roughly 560,000 clones, about 84% of which appear only once. Separately, the same data were catalogued under a study of human thymus T cells. That source adds: Unrelated people showed highly overlapping thymic repertoires, related research reported.

The rearrangement links TRBV28 to TRBJ2-1, with 9 bases lining up with TRBD2. This TCR was recovered from a boy in the first two years of life with a congenital heart defect. The sequenced sample consisted of thymocytes. The DNA for the CDR3 is TGTGCCAGCAGTCCCCCCGGGACTAGCTATCTGGGCTCCTACAATGAGCAGTTCTTC. Translation gives CASSPPGTSYLGSYNEQFF. Full variable domain (remainder filled in from reference TRBV28 and TRBJ2-1): DVKVTQSSRYLVKRTGEKVFLECVQDMDHENMFWYRQDPGLGLRLIYFSYDVKMKEKGDIPEGYSVSREKKERFSLILESASTNQTSMYLCASSPPGTSYLGSYNEQFFGPGTRLTVL.